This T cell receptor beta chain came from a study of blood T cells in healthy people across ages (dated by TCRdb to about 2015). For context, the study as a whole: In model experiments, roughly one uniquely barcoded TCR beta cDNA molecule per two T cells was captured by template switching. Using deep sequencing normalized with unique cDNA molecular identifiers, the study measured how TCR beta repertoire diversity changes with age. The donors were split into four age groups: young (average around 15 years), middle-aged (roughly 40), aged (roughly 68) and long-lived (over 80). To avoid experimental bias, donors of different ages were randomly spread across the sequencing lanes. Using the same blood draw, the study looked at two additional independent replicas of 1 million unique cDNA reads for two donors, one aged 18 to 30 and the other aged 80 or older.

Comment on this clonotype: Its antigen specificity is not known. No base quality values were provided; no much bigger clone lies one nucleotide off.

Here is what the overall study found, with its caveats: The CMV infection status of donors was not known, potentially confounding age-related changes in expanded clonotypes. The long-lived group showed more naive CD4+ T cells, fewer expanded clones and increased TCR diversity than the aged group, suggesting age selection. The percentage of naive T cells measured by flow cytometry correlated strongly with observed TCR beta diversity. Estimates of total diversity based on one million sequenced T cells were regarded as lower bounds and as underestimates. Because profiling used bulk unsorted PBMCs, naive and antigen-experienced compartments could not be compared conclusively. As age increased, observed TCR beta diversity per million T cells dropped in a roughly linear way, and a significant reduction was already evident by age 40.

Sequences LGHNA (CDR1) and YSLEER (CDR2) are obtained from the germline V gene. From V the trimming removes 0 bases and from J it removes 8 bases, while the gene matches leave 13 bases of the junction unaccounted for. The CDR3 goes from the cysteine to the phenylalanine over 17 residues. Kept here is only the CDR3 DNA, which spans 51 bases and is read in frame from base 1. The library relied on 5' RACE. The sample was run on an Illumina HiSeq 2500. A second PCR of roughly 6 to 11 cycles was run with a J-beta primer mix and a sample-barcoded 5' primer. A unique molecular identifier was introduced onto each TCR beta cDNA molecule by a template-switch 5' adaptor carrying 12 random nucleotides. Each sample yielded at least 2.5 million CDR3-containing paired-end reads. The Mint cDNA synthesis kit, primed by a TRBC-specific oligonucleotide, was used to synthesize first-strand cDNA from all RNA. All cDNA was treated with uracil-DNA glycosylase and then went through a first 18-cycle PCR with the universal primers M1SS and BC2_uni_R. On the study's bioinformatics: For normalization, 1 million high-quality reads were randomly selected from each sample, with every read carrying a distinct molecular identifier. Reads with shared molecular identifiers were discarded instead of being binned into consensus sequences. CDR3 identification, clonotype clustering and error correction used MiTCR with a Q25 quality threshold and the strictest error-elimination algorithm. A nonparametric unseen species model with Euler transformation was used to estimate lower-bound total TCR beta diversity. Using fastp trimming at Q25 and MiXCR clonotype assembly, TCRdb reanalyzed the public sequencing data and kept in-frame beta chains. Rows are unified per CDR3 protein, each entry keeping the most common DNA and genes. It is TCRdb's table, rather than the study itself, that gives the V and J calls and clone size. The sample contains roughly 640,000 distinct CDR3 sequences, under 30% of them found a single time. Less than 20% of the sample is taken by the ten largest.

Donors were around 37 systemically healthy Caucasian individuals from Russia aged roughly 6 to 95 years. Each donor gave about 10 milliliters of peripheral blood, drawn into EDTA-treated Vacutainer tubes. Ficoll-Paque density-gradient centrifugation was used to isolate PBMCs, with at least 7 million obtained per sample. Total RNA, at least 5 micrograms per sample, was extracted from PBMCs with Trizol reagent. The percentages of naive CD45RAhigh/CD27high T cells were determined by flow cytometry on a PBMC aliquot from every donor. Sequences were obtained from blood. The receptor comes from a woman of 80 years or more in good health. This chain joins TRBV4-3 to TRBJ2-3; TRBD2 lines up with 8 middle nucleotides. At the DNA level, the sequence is TGCGCCAGCAGCCAAGATTGGCCGGGGGGGGAGGAGGGTACGCAGTATTTT. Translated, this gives CASSQDWPGGEEGTQYF.